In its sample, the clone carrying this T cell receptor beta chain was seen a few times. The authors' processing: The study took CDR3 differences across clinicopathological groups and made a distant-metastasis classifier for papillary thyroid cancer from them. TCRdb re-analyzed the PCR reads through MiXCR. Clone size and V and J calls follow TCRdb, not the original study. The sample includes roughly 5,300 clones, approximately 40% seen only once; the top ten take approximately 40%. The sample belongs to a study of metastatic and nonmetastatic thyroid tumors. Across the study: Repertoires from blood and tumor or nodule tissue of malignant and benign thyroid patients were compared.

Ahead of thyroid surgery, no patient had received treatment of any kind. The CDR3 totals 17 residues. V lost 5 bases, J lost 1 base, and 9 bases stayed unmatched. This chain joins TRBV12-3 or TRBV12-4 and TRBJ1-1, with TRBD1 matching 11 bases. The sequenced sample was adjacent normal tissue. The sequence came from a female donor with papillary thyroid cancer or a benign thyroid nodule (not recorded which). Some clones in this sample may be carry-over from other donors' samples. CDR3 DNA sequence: TGTGCCAGCAGTCCGTGGACAGGGGGCGATGGGAACACTGAAGCTTTCTTT. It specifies CASSPWTGGDGNTEAFF.